Given below is one T cell receptor (beta chain) in context. The sample is drawn from a study of blood T cell repertoires in COVID-19. Study-wide background: PBMCs, B-cell-depleted T cells, or T cells provided the cDNA or gDNA that made up the material.

Participant-given clinical history determined each cohort assignment. Germline assignment: CDR1 MNHEY and CDR2 SMNVEV (reference sequence). The J segment lost 7 bases and the V segment lost 4 bases, leaving 7 bases of the junction unmatched. This CDR3 has 15 residues. Using immunoSEQ multiplex PCR, the repertoire was profiled, and TCRdb retains in-frame clones only, with some absent. The sample holds hundreds of thousands of clones, approximately 90% seen once. The source material was PBMCs or T cells enriched from blood (not recorded which). This chain uses TRBV27 with TRBJ1-2; TRBD1 matches at 12 bases. This TCR came from an older woman in a cohort exposed to, infected with or recovered from COVID-19 (not recorded which). CDR3 amino acids: CASSYRDRGLRGYTF. DNA of the CDR3: TGTGCCAGCAGTTACCGGGACAGGGGGCTTCGTGGCTACACCTTC.